The sequence of this T cell receptor (beta chain) was determined in a study of Ad26.COV2.S vaccination and SARS-CoV-2 variants. The wider study: Ad26.COV2.S arm of COV1001 included the donor. Study results and caveats: Breadth of non-spike TCRs did not differ between vaccinees and placebo recipients. Those who received the vaccine showed greater spike-specific TCR breadth than those given placebo. Researchers cautioned that TCR breadth and depth analyses may have underestimated total T cell responses.

Treatment meaning: 15 to 20 received Ad26.COV2.S at low or high dose, single or two shots; five or six received placebo; per-sample allocation not given. Specimen acquisition occurred on day 63 following the initial vaccine or placebo injection. Comment on this clone: Its matching antigen is unknown.

The method was immunoSEQ multiplex PCR; TCRdb's version includes in-frame clones alone and lacks a portion of them. The sample holds some 500,000 clones; about 88% are singletons and the top ten take 2.5% to 3%. Trimming removed 2 bases from V and 6 bases from J, with 20 bases in between. This CDR3 spans 17 amino acids. The germline CDR1 and CDR2 sequences are SEHNR and FQNEAQ (reference sequence). The TCR was taken from a person between 18 and 65 years old who received the Ad26.COV2.S COVID-19 vaccine or a placebo. The V gene is TRBV7-9, the J gene TRBJ2-1, with D possibly being TRBD1 (6 bases). Here the sequenced sample was peripheral blood, taken in a trial of Ad26.COV2.S vaccine versus placebo. CDR3 bases: TGTGCCAGCAGCTTAATCGCCCGGGACAACCCCCTCAATGAGCAGTTCTTC. Translation: CASSLIARDNPLNEQFF.